The 31 T cell receptor beta chains below all came from one sample that was sequenced in a study of blood T cell repertoires in COVID-19. Produced via immunoSEQ multiplex PCR; TCRdb's table is partial and in-frame only. Of a few hundred thousand clones in the sample, over 75% were seen once. The specimen was PBMCs or T cells enriched from blood (not recorded which). All receptors derive from a woman aged 18-30 years who had recovered from COVID-19.

The J gene is TRBJ1-6, the V gene TRBV14; 10 bases are shared with TRBD1. V gave up 0 bases and J gave up 7 bases; unmatched junction bases: 3. The CDR3 covers 16 residues. CDR1 is SGHDN, CDR2 FVKESK, per germline. Written as DNA, the CDR3 is TGTGCCAGCAGCCAAGATCCGGGACAGGGGAATTCACCCCTCCACTTT. It yields the protein CASSQDPGQGNSPLHF.

The chain joins TRBV29-1 to TRBJ1-2, with 7 bases aligning to TRBD1. V shed 6 bases, J shed 7 bases, and the junction held 5 bases outside the gene matches. The CDR3 extends over 11 amino acids. Germline assignment: CDR1 SQVTM and CDR2 ANQGSEA. This chain's CDR3 is CSVATGIGYTF. CDR3 DNA sequence: TGCAGCGTGGCGACAGGGATTGGCTACACCTTC.

A remark on this clone: Compared with germline, one end of the junction differs, possibly owing to a read error. V and J are TRBV12-5 and TRBJ2-5, with 11 bases matching TRBD2. The germline gives CDR1 LGHNT, CDR2 FRNRAP. The CDR3 runs 14 residues. The CDR3 sequence is CDSGLTSGEETQYF. In DNA form, the CDR3 reads TGTGATAGTGGTTTGACTAGCGGGGAGGAGACCCAGTACTTC. Complete variable domain (other parts from reference TRBV12-5 and TRBJ2-5): DARVTQTPRHKVTEMGQEVTMRCQPILGHNTVFWYRQTMMQGLELLAYFRNRAPLDDSGMPKDRFSAEMPDATLATLKIQPSEPRDSAVYFCDSGLTSGEETQYFGPGTRLLVL.

The V call is TRBV9, the J call TRBJ2-7; the match to TRBD2 covers 7 bases. The CDR3 spans 14 residues. Trimming took 4 bases from V and 4 from J; bases not matched to a gene: 8. CDR1 is SGDLS, CDR2 YYNGEE, per germline. The CDR3 sequence: CASSPGGGEYEQYF. The CDR3 coding sequence is TGTGCCAGCAGCCCAGGTGGGGGGGAATACGAGCAGTACTTC.

This chain uses TRBV4-1 with TRBJ2-7; D is unclear. V lost 1 base and J lost 0, with 7 bases in between. This CDR3 spans 14 amino acids. Germline V gives CDR1 MGHRA, CDR2 YSYEKL. The CDR3 spells CASSQARPSYEQYF. For the CDR3, the DNA is TGCGCCAGCAGCCAAGCTCGTCCCTCCTACGAGCAGTACTTC.

The chain recombines TRBV19 with TRBJ1-2, with 9 nucleotides matching TRBD1. The germline gives CDR1 LNHDA, CDR2 SQIVND (reference sequence). Losses at the gene ends were 4 bases for V and 5 bases for J; bases not matched to a gene: 2. CDR3 length: 13 amino acids. CDR3 in amino acids: CASSTGQGYGYTF. The CDR3 DNA is TGTGCCAGTAGTACCGGACAGGGGTATGGCTACACCTTC.

J is TRBJ2-5 and V is TRBV4-1; 8 bases align to TRBD1. The CDR3 runs 14 residues. Trimming at V came to 2 bases and at J to 3 bases, leaving 2 bases not matched to a gene. The V gene's germline CDR1 is MGHRA and CDR2 YSYEKL. The CDR3 reads CASSQWGQEETQYF. CDR3 sequence (DNA): TGCGCCAGCAGCCAATGGGGACAGGAAGAGACCCAGTACTTC.

The rearrangement joins TRBV6-5 to TRBJ1-2, with 8 positions matching TRBD1. The germline V gene encodes CDR1 MNHEY and CDR2 SVGAGI. This CDR3 is 14 amino acids long. V lost 7 bases, J lost 2 bases, and 6 bases stayed unmatched. CDR3: CASTRTGWNYGYTF. As DNA, the CDR3 is TGTGCCAGCACCCGGACAGGGTGGAACTATGGCTACACCTTC.

This chain joins TRBV5-4 and TRBJ1-6; D may be TRBD1 (6 bases). Germline V gene lookup returns CDR1 SGHNT and CDR2 YYREEE (reference sequence). The CDR3 has 17 residues. V was pared by 4 bases and J by 11 bases, with 25 bases between. The DNA of the CDR3 is TGTGCCAGCAGCCCAAAGGACAGTCCCCCCGGTAGGGCACCCCTCCACTTT. It specifies CASSPKDSPPGRAPLHF. Combining the CDR3 with reference TRBV5-4 and TRBJ1-6 gives the whole variable domain ETGVTQSPTHLIKTRGQQVTLRCSSQSGHNTVSWYQQALGQGPQFIFQYYREEENGRGNFPPRFSGLQFPNYSSELNVNALELDDSALYLCASSPKDSPPGRAPLHFGNGTRLTVT.

This clone was counted once. This rearrangement joins TRBV19 to TRBJ1-5; D is ambiguous. Per the germline V gene, CDR1 is LNHDA and CDR2 is SQIVND (reference sequence). Trimming cost V 0 bases and J 4 bases, with 7 bases left between them. This CDR3 comprises 14 residues. The CDR3: CASSIDRINQPQHF. The CDR3 nucleotides read TGTGCCAGTAGTATAGACAGAATAAATCAGCCCCAGCATTTT.

This sequence joins TRBV6-1 and TRBJ2-3; the match to TRBD2 covers 10 bases. Losses at the gene ends were 2 bases for V and 6 bases for J; bases not matched to a gene: 5. This CDR3 spans 15 amino acids. The V gene's germline CDR1 is MNHNS and CDR2 SASEGT. The CDR3 reads CASSEIRGLADTQYF. For the CDR3, the DNA is TGTGCCAGCAGTGAAATACGGGGACTAGCGGATACGCAGTATTTT.

The J gene is TRBJ2-7, the V gene TRBV7-3, with 7 bases identical to TRBD1. Germline lookup yields CDR1 SGHTA and CDR2 FQGTGA. V was clipped by 4 bases and J by 6 bases; unmatched bases: 3. There are 12 residues in the CDR3. The DNA for the CDR3 is TGTGCCAGCAGCTCCCCAGGGGGCGAGCAGTACTTC. This gives the protein CASSSPGGEQYF.

The V gene is TRBV9, the J gene TRBJ2-2; the D is unclear. CDR3 size: 14 residues. Germline V CDR1 and CDR2: SGDLS, YYNGEE. Trimming took off 5 bases at V and 4 bases at J, with 12 bases between the two ends. CDR3: CASSLNPTTGELFF. CDR3 coding DNA: TGTGCCAGCAGTCTAAATCCTACCACCGGGGAGCTGTTTTTT.

The chain recombines TRBV2 with TRBJ1-4; D unresolved. CDR1 is SNHLY, CDR2 FYNNEI, per germline. This CDR3 is 14 amino acids long. Trimming removed 3 bases from V and 4 bases from J, with 9 bases in between. CDR3 loop: CASSDSRGNEKLFF. DNA of the CDR3: TGTGCCAGCAGTGACAGTCGGGGTAATGAAAAACTGTTTTTT.

The chain recombines TRBV29-1 with TRBJ2-1, with D possibly TRBD1 on 6 matching bases. This CDR3 has 12 amino acids. Germline CDR1 reads SQVTM; CDR2 reads ANQGSEA. The V end was cut by 3 bases, the J end by 7 bases, with 10 bases between. CDR3 amino acids: CSVEPTGNEQFF. The DNA of the CDR3 is TGCAGCGTTGAGCCTACAGGGAATGAGCAGTTCTTC.

This chain links TRBV2 with TRBJ2-3; the match to TRBD2 covers 7 bases. V shed 8 bases and J 0 bases; nucleotides not matched to a gene: 2. From germline, CDR1 is SNHLY and CDR2 FYNNEI. The CDR3 is 13 residues long. DNA for the CDR3: TGTGCCAGCCCGGGGGGTAGCACAGATACGCAGTATTTT. Translated: CASPGGSTDTQYF.

The table lists this clone with a few counts. The gene calls are TRBV18 and TRBJ2-5; 8 nucleotides match TRBD2. The CDR3 is 14 residues long. V shed 2 bases, J shed 4 bases, and the junction held 3 bases outside the gene matches. CDR1 is KGHSH and CDR2 is LQKENI in the germline V gene. The CDR3 protein is CASSPSRGGETQYF. DNA of the CDR3: TGTGCCAGCTCACCATCACGGGGGGGAGAGACCCAGTACTTC.

About this clone: The same CDR3 arises from other DNA sequences in this sample as well. The chain carries TRBV6-1 and TRBJ2-7, with unresolved D. The CDR3 runs to 11 residues. The ends were cut back, 2 bases at V and 4 bases at J, with 3 bases in the middle. Germline V gene data show CDR1 as MNHNS and CDR2 as SASEGT. The CDR3 bases are TGTGCCAGCAGTGAACGGTACGAGCAGTACTTC. It is translated as CASSERYEQYF.

CDR3 DNA: TGTGCCAGCAGTTTAGACTCAACAGGTCACCCCTATGGCTACACCTTC. It encodes CASSLDSTGHPYGYTF. The J gene is TRBJ1-2, the V gene TRBV27, with TRBD1 as a possible D gene (5 bases). This CDR3 has 16 residues. Per the germline V gene, CDR1 is MNHEY and CDR2 is SMNVEV (reference sequence). The V end was cut by 2 bases, the J end by 4 bases, with 17 bases between.

This clone was observed a single time. This chain connects TRBV5-6 to TRBJ1-1; D may be TRBD1 (5 bases). Trimming stripped 5 bases from V and 5 bases from J, with 19 bases between. The CDR3 runs to 15 residues. CDR1 is SGHDT and CDR2 is YYEEEE in the germline V gene. Here the CDR3 reads CASRSNRVGGTEAFF. The CDR3 DNA sequence: TGTGCCAGCAGATCGAACCGGGTGGGGGGAACTGAAGCTTTCTTT.

This chain connects TRBV6-5 to TRBJ1-2, with 7 bases fitting TRBD1. The CDR3 totals 13 residues. CDR1 MNHEY and CDR2 SVGAGI come from the germline V gene. Germline trimming cut 6 bases from V and 8 bases from J; bases unmatched to any gene: 9. DNA of the CDR3: TGTGCCAGCAGCCTGACAGGGCCCCCGGGCTACACCTTC. Its protein product is CASSLTGPPGYTF.

The V gene is TRBV6-5, the J gene TRBJ2-1; D perhaps matches TRBD2 (5 bases). The CDR3 spans 15 residues. Trimming removed 2 bases from V and 3 bases from J, with 11 bases in between. Germline CDR1 MNHEY, CDR2 SVGAGI. CDR3 sequence (DNA): TGTGCCAGCAGTTACGAATCGGGGATCTACAATGAGCAGTTCTTC. It specifies CASSYESGIYNEQFF.

The chain couples TRBV3-1 (or the pseudogene TRBV3-2) to TRBJ1-1, with D maybe TRBD1 (6 bases). This CDR3 spans 14 amino acids. Trimming took off 4 bases at V and 6 bases at J, with 15 bases between the two ends. Germline V gene lookup returns CDR1 LGHDT and CDR2 YNNKEL (reference sequence). DNA of the CDR3: TGTGCCAGCAGCCGAAGGGGGGGGTGGCCTGAAGCTTTCTTT. It encodes CASSRRGGWPEAFF.

The rearrangement links TRBV27 to TRBJ1-4; 9 positions agree with TRBD1. The CDR3 has 13 amino acids. The germline V gene encodes CDR1 MNHEY and CDR2 SMNVEV (reference sequence). V lost 8 bases to trimming and J lost 5 bases; unmatched junction nucleotides: 3. In nucleotides, the CDR3 is TGTGCCAGCGGCGGGACAGGGAATGAAAAACTGTTTTTT. Amino acid sequence: CASGGTGNEKLFF.

This clone was recorded many times. The chain combines TRBV9 with TRBJ2-5; D is possibly TRBD1 (5 bases). V gave up 0 bases and J gave up 5 bases, with 11 bases separating them. The CDR3 length is 14 residues. Germline V gene sequence: CDR1 SGDLS, CDR2 YYNGEE. This CDR3 reads CASSVGQGWETQYF. The CDR3 DNA sequence: TGTGCCAGCAGCGTAGGCCAGGGCTGGGAGACCCAGTACTTC.

The chain joins TRBV7-8 to TRBJ2-6; 10 positions match TRBD1. The germline V gene has CDR1 SGHVS and CDR2 FQNEAQ. J gave up 2 bases and V 5 bases, and 12 bases lay outside the gene matches. The length of the CDR3 is 19 residues. The CDR3, as DNA: TGTGCCAGCAGCAGAGCCCGGGACAGGGGAATCACTGGGGCCAACGTCCTGACTTTC. Translating gives CASSRARDRGITGANVLTF.

The chain uses TRBV28 and TRBJ2-1; possible D gene TRBD2, 6 bases. V shed 1 base and J shed 0 bases, with 10 bases lying between them. Germline V lookup: CDR1 MDHEN, CDR2 SYDVKM. CDR3 length equals 16 residues. CDR3 DNA sequence: TGTGCCAGCAGTTTATTTTCCGGGGGCTCCTACAATGAGCAGTTCTTC. Encoded protein: CASSLFSGGSYNEQFF.

The chain links TRBV29-1 to TRBJ1-1; D ambiguous. The CDR3 has 14 residues. The germline V gene has CDR1 SQVTM and CDR2 ANQGSEA. The V end was cut by 3 bases, the J end by 1 base, with 12 bases between. The CDR3 sequence: CSVDRENQNTEAFF. CDR3 in DNA: TGCAGCGTTGATCGAGAGAACCAGAACACTGAAGCTTTCTTT.

This rearrangement joins TRBV19 to TRBJ1-2; 12 bases fit TRBD1. Trimming took 6 bases from V and 10 from J; bases not matched to a gene: 6. Germline CDR1 is LNHDA and CDR2 is SQIVND (reference sequence). This CDR3 comprises 13 residues. The CDR3 region is CASRGQGATDYTF. CDR3 DNA: TGTGCCAGTAGGGGACAGGGGGCGACGGACTACACCTTC.

CDR3 sequence (DNA): TGCGCCAGCAGCTCGCAGGGACTAGTTGGGGGTGAGCAGTTCTTC. As protein: CASSSQGLVGGEQFF. The chain links TRBV5-1 to TRBJ2-1; 8 bases align to TRBD2. CDR3 length: 15 amino acids. Germline lookup yields CDR1 SGHRS and CDR2 YFSETQ. With V trimmed by 3 bases and J by 9 bases, 11 bases remained unmatched.

V and J are TRBV12-2 and TRBJ2-1; the DNA was not compared with TRBD2, the D call given in the table. TRBV12-2 is noted as a pseudogene. CDR3 size: 17 residues. The CDR3 sequence: CASRLKPVAGGFNEQFF. In nucleotides, the CDR3 is TGTGCAAGTCGCTTAAAGCCCGTAGCGGGGGGTTTCAATGAGCAGTTCTTC.